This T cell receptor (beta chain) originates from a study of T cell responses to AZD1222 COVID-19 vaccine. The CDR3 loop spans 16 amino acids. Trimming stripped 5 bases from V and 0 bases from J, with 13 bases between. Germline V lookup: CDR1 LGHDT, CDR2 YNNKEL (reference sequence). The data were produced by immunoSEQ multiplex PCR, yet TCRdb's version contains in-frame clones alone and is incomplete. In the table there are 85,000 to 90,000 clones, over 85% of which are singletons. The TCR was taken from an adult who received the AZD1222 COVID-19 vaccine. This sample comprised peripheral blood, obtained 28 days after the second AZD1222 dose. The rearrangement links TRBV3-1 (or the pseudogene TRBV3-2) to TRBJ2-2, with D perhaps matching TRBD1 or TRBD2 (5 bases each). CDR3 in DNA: TGTGCCAGCAGCGGGGGACGGACGGCGAACACCGGGGAGCTGTTTTTT. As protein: CASSGGRTANTGELFF.